This TCR beta chain was sequenced for a study of shared clonotypes between healthy human individuals. Study-level background: The study used three CD4 naive, three CD4 memory, two CD8 naive and one CD8 memory plate per donor.

Sorted-subset replicate PCR reactions were performed with approximately 180 ng DNA, corresponding to about 32,000 T cell genomes. Data came from immunoSEQ multiplex PCR; TCRdb stores just in-frame clones and leaves some out. The sample lists hundreds of thousands of clones, about 96% occurring once. The CD4+ fraction was divided into a CD45RA+ naive subset and a CD45RA-negative memory subset. CDR1 SNHLY and CDR2 FYNNEI come from the germline V gene. This CDR3 has 13 residues. After removal of 8 bases from V and 5 bases from J, the junction contained 6 bases not matched to a gene. This clonotype was obtained from a woman between 25 and 40 years old in good health. This chain uses TRBV2 with TRBJ2-5, with 9 nucleotides matching TRBD2. The sample consisted of naive CD4+ T cells sorted from blood. Noted subset: CD45RA+ positively selected. CDR3 bases: TGTGCCAGCGTCACGGGACTAGCTGAGACCCAGTACTTC. This translates into CASVTGLAETQYF.